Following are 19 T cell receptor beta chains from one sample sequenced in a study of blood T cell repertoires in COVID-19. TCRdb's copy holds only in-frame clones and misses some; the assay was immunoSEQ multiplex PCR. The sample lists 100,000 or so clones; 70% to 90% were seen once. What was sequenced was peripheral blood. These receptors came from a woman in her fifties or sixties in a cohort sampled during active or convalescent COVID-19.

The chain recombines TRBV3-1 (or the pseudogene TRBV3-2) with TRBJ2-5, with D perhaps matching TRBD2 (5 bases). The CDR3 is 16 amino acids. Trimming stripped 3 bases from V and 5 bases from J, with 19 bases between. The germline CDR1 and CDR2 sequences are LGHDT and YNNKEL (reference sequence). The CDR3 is CASSHPPGRGKETQYF. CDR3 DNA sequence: TGTGCCAGCAGCCATCCACCGGGGAGAGGAAAGGAGACCCAGTACTTC.

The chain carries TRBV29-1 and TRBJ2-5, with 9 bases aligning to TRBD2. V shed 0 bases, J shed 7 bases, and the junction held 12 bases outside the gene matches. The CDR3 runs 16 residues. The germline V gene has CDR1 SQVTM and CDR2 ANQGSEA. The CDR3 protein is CSVEEQAGGAGRTQYF. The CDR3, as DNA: TGCAGCGTTGAAGAGCAAGCGGGGGGCGCCGGAAGGACCCAGTACTTC. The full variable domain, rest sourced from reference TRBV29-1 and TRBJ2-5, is SAVISQKPSRDICQRGTSLTIQCQVDSQVTMMFWYRQQPGQSLTLIATANQGSEATYESGFVIDKFPISRPNLTFSTLTVSNMSPEDSSIYLCSVEEQAGGAGRTQYFGPGTRLLVL.

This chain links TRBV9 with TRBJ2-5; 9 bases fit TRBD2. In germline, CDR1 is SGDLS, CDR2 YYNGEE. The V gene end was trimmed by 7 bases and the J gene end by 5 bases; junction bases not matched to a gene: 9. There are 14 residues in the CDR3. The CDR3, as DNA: TGTGCCAGCTCCTTAGCGGGAGTACAGGAGACCCAGTACTTC. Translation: CASSLAGVQETQYF.

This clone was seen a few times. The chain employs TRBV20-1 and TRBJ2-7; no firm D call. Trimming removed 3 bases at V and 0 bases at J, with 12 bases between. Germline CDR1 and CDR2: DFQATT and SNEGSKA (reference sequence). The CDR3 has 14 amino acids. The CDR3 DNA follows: TGCAGTGCTAGTGGCGGTTCTTTCTCCTACGAGCAGTACTTC. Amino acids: CSASGGSFSYEQYF.

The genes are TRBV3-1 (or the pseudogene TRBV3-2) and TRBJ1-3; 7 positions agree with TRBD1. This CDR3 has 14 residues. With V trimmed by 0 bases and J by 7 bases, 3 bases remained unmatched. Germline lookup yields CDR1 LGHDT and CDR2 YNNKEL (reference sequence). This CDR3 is CASSQESRGNTIYF. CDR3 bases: TGTGCCAGCAGCCAAGAGTCCAGGGGGAACACCATATATTTT.

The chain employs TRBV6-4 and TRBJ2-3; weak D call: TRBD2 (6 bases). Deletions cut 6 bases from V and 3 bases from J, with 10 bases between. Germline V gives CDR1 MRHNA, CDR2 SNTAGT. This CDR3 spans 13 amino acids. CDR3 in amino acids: CASSLLATDTQYF. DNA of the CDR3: TGTGCCAGCAGCCTCCTAGCGACAGATACGCAGTATTTT.

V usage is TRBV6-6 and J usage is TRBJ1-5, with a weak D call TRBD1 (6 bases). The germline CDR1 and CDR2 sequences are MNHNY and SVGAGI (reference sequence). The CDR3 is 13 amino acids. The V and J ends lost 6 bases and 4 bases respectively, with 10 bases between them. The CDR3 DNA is TGTGCCAGCAGACAGGGTGTAAATCAGCCCCAGCATTTT. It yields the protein CASRQGVNQPQHF.

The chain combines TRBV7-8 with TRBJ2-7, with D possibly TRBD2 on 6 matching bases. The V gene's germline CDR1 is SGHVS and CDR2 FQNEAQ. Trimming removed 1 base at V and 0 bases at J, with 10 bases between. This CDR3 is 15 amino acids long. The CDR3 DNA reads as TGTGCCAGCAGCTTAGGATTGCGGGGCTCCTACGAGCAGTACTTC. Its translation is CASSLGLRGSYEQYF.

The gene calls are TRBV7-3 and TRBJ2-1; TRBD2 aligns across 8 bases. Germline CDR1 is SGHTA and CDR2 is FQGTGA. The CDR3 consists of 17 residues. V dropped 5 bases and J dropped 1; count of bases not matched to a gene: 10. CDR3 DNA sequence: TGTGCCAGCAGCGGAACCTCGGGGGGGCTATCCTACAATGAGCAGTTCTTC. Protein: CASSGTSGGLSYNEQFF.

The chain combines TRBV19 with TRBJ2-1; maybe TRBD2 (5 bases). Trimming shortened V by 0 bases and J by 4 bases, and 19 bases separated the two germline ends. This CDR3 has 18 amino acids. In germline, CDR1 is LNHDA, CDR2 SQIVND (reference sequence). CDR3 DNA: TGTGCCAGTAGTATAGATCGATCCCCCCGGGGATTATACAATGAGCAGTTCTTC. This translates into CASSIDRSPRGLYNEQFF.

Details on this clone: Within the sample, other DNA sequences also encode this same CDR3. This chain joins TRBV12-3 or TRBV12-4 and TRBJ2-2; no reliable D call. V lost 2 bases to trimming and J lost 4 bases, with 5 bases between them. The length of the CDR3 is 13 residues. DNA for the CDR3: TGTGCCAGCAGTTTACGGTCCACCGGGGAGCTGTTTTTT. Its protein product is CASSLRSTGELFF.

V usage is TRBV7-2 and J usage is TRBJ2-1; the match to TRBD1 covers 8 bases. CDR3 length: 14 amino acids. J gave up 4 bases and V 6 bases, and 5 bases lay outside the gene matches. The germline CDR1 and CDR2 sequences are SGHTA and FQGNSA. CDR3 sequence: CASSGQGTYNEQFF. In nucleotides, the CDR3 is TGTGCCAGCAGTGGACAGGGAACATACAATGAGCAGTTCTTC.

CDR3 in DNA: TGTGCCAGCAGTTTATTGACGGCTAGCGGGAGGGCCGGCTACGAGCAGTACTTC. Translation: CASSLLTASGRAGYEQYF. The chain combines TRBV28 with TRBJ2-7; 12 bases fit TRBD2. The germline V gene encodes CDR1 MDHEN and CDR2 SYDVKM. This CDR3 has 18 residues. Trimming at V came to 1 base and at J to 3 bases, leaving 10 bases not matched to a gene.

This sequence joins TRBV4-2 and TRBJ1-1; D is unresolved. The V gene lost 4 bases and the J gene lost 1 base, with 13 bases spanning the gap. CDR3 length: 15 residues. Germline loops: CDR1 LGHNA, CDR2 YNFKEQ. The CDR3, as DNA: TGTGCCAGCAGCCGAACCGGGAATTCGAACACTGAAGCTTTCTTT. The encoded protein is CASSRTGNSNTEAFF.

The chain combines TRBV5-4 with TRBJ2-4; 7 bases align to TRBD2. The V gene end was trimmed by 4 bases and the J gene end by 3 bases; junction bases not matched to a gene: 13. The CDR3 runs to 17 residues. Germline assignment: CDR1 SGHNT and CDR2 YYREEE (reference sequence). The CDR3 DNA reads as TGTGCCAGCAGCGTGGAGGGGTTGGGAGGGGTCAAAAACATTCAGTACTTC. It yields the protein CASSVEGLGGVKNIQYF.

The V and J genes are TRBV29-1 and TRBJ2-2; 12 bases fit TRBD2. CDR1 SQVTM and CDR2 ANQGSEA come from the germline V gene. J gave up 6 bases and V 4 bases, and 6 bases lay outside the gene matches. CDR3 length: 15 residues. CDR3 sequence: CSVGSSGRAAGELFF. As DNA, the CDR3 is TGCAGCGTTGGGTCTAGCGGGAGGGCCGCCGGGGAGCTGTTTTTT.

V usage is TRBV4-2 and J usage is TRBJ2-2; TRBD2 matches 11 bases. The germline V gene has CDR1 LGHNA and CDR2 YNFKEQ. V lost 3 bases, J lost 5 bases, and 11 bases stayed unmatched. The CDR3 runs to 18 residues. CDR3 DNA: TGTGCCAGCAGCCAGAGGGGGGCTAGCGGGGGGAGGACCGGGGAGCTGTTTTTT. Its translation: CASSQRGASGGRTGELFF.

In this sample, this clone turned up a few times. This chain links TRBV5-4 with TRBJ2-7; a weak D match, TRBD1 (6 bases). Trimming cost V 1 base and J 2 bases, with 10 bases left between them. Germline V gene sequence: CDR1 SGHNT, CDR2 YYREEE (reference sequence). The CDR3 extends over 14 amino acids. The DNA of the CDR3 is TGTGCCAGCAGCTTGATGGGGGCCACCTACGAGCAGTACTTC. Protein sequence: CASSLMGATYEQYF. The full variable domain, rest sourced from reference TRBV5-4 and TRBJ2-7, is ETGVTQSPTHLIKTRGQQVTLRCSSQSGHNTVSWYQQALGQGPQFIFQYYREEENGRGNFPPRFSGLQFPNYSSELNVNALELDDSALYLCASSLMGATYEQYFGPGTRLTVT.

CDR3 nucleotides: TGTGCCAGTAGTATATCTGCGGCGAACACCGGGGAGCTGTTTTTT. Encoded protein: CASSISAANTGELFF. The chain has TRBV19 and TRBJ2-2; no definite D call. Trimming removed 2 bases at V and 0 bases at J, with 7 bases between. This CDR3 is built from 15 residues. Germline V lookup: CDR1 LNHDA, CDR2 SQIVND (reference sequence).